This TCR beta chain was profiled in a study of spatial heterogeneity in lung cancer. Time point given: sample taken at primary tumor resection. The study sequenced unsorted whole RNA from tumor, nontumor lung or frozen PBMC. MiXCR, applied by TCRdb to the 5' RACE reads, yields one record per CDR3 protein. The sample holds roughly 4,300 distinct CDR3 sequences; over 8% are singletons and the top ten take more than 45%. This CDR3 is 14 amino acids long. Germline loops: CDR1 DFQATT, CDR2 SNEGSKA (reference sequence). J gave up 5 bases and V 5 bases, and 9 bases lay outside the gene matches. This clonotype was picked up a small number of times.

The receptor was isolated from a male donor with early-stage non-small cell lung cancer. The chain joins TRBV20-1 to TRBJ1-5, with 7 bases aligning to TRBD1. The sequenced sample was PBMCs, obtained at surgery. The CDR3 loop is CSAPSGTVDQPQHF. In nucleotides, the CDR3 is TGCAGTGCTCCTTCCGGGACAGTAGATCAGCCCCAGCATTTT.